The T cell receptor (beta chain) under discussion was sequenced for a study of vaccination effects on CD4 cells after COVID-19. Measured with immunoSEQ multiplex PCR; TCRdb has only the in-frame clones, and not every one. The sample lists approximately 37,000 clones; 73% were seen once. In its sample, this clone was seen a few times. The antigen remains unidentified. ViraFEST assay sequencing came after antigen-specific CD4+ T cells were expanded with viral peptide pools. With 9 to 11 days of culture completed, CD4+ T cells were isolated. The person acquired a PCR-confirmed SARS-CoV-2 infection between March and December 2020. Germline V gene data show CDR1 as SGHNT and CDR2 as YYREEE (reference sequence). The CDR3 extends over 16 amino acids. The germline V and J ends were trimmed by 3 bases and 4 bases, with 18 bases remaining between them.

This material consisted of CD4+ T cells from PBMCs cultured with a peptide pool, taken before COVID-19 vaccination. The rearrangement uses TRBV5-4 and TRBJ2-3, with D possibly TRBD1 on 5 matching bases. This clonotype was sampled from a human donor who had a prior SARS-CoV-2 infection. CDR3 in DNA: TGTGCCAGCAGCTCAGGGCACCAGGGAAGGGCAGATACGCAGTATTTT. Translation: CASSSGHQGRADTQYF. Full variable domain (missing parts from reference TRBV5-4 and TRBJ2-3): ETGVTQSPTHLIKTRGQQVTLRCSSQSGHNTVSWYQQALGQGPQFIFQYYREEENGRGNFPPRFSGLQFPNYSSELNVNALELDDSALYLCASSSGHQGRADTQYFGPGTRLTVL.